This T cell receptor beta chain was recovered during a study of beta chain features in type 1 diabetes (dated by TCRdb to the late 2010s). In the study overall: Mean age, gender distribution, total cell number and subset yield were not different between patients and healthy donors. A total of 90 million to 120 million sorted cells were examined across all samples, and a strong correlation was observed between cell number per subset and RNA yield. The study compared the TCRB repertoires of sorted circulating CD4+ T cell subsets in recently diagnosed type 1 diabetes patients with those in matched healthy donors. Regulatory and stem cell-like memory subsets were obtained from only 8 patients and roughly eight healthy donors, while naive and central memory subsets were obtained from all 30 or so donors.

The High Capacity cDNA Reverse Transcription Kit was used to reverse transcribe all of the isolated RNA, meaning that expressed TCRB transcripts were what got sequenced. Naive, central memory and regulatory T cell samples underwent deep immunoSEQ sequencing, averaging roughly 3.4 million total reads per sample. Sorted cells were lysed in RLT buffer and RNA was extracted with DNase-treated RNeasy Micro or Mini kits, depending on cell number. Each cell subset was processed separately to prevent cross-contamination, with patient and healthy donor samples processed together. The immunoSEQ multiplex PCR was used to amplify TCRB sequences from cDNA, yielding 87-bp fragments that span the CDR3 region. Amplicons were sequenced on the Illumina HiSeq platform. The paper's data handling went like this. PCR bias was corrected computationally using synthetic template baselines, and reads within Hamming distance 2 were collapsed, with unmergeable singletons discarded. Reads were aligned to IMGT to assign V, D and J genes, CDR3 length, and insertions or deletions at six rearrangement sites. Within each subset, clonotype counts were normalized to sorted cell number, after which true diversity and Gini coefficients were computed with the tcR R package. Repertoire sharing was quantified using the overlap coefficient calculated on TCRB nucleotide sequences. Out-of-frame TCRB sequences from naive cells were analyzed as a proxy for the pre-selection repertoire. Drawn from immuneACCESS, this table holds only the in-frame rearrangements with V and J called that TCRdb kept. Clones are partly lost; checked studies trace under half to an unresolved V gene and leave the rest unexplained. V and J calls and clone size are those listed in that table; D and trimming were worked out from the DNA. The sample table lists over 500,000 clones, around 16% of them with a count of one. In total, the top ten clones hold approximately 0.099% of the sample.

Notes on this clone: Its antigen is still unknown. The sample holds no much larger clone one base away, and base qualities are not on file.

The CDR3 measures 14 amino acids from cysteine to phenylalanine. Here the CDR3 DNA is all that survives: 42 bases in frame from base 1. Trimming accounts for 5 bases at V and 3 bases at J, while the number of junction bases matched to no gene is 3. The germline V gene gives CDR1 as SNHLY and CDR2 as FYNNEI. Summary of the overall study and its limitations: Naive, central memory and regulatory TCRB repertoires appeared more similar among patients than among healthy donors. Type 1 diabetes patients showed a moderate but significant shortening of TCRB CDR3 length in all four CD4+ subsets. Only small numbers of individuals were included in the HLA sub-analyses, which left unresolved whether HLA type had any influence on TCRB rearrangement. Shorter templates might be favored by PCR, yet because patient and control samples were amplified and corrected together, any such skew would affect both groups equally. At VDJ recombination sites, type 1 diabetes patients had fewer insertions and more deleted nucleotides, which implies abnormalities in thymic rearrangement. Because cDNA rather than genomic DNA was sequenced, highly expressing activated cells could have been over-represented, although no difference in activation and CD3 levels was found between groups.

Each donor gave one peripheral blood draw, averaging approximately 0.12 L, which was collected into heparinised tubes. A BD FACSAria II and a panel including CD45RO, CCR7, CD25, CD127, CD95 and CD27 were used to sort naive, central memory, regulatory and stem cell-like memory CD4+ T cells. Purity was above 98% for every sorted population. Right away, PBMCs were isolated by Lymphoprep density gradient centrifugation and were stained directly, with no culture step. So that batch effects would be minimized, each experiment stained and sorted samples in pairs, pairing one healthy donor with one patient.

Recombination connected TRBV2 to TRBJ2-2, with 7 bases in between that match TRBD1. Sample: naive CD4+ T cells from blood. The cell subset or site label of this sample denotes: true naive CD4+ T cells. The source is a man aged 18 to 35 in good health. Here the CDR3 is given as CASSRQGYTGELFF. The nucleotide sequence is given as TGTGCCAGCAGTAGACAGGGCTACACCGGGGAGCTGTTTTTT.